This T cell receptor (beta chain) derives from a study of vaccination effects on CD4 cells after COVID-19. Antigen-specific CD4+ T cells were expanded (with viral peptide pools) by the ViraFEST assay ahead of sequencing. The culture ran for about eleven days before CD4+ T cells were isolated. It was two doses of either the BNT162b2 or mRNA-1273 vaccine that participants received. Testing of the vaccine recipients showed negative nucleocapsid antibodies and no prior SARS-CoV-2 infection. Roughly 1.9 million PBMC were placed in each well, which was supplemented with 10 IU/ml IL-2 and 10 ug/ml peptides. Half the medium was replaced with IL-2 medium on days 3 and 7. Only in-frame clones appear in the TCRdb table, and some are missing; sequencing was by immunoSEQ multiplex PCR. This table has about 46,000 clones, over 60% appearing once. Regarding this clone: Its specificity is unknown.

The sample in question was CD4+ T cells from PBMCs cultured with HCoV-OC43 spike peptides, obtained after COVID-19 vaccination. The subset is: HCoV-OC43 spike overlapping peptide pool stimulation. This clonotype originated in a human donor who received a COVID-19 vaccine.

For the CDR3, the DNA is TGCGCCAGCAGCTTGAAGGAGTTTTTACCCCTCCACTTT. It encodes CASSLKEFLPLHF. The chain is built from TRBV5-1 and TRBJ1-6; no firm D call. V lost 1 base and J lost 12, with 11 bases in between. The CDR3 sequence is 13 residues long. CDR1 and CDR2 (germline): SGHRS, YFSETQ.